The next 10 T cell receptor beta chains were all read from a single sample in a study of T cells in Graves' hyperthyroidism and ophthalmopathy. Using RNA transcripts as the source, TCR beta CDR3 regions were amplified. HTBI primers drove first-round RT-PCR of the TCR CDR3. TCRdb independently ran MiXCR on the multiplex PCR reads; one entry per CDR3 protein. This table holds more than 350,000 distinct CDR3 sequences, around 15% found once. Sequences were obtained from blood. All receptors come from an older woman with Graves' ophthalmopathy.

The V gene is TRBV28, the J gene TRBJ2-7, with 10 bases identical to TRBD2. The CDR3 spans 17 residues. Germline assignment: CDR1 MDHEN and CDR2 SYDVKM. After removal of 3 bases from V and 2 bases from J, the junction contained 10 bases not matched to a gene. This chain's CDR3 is CASSLGASGRIPYEQYF. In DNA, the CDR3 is TGTGCCAGCAGTTTGGGGGCTAGCGGGAGAATCCCCTACGAGCAGTACTTC.

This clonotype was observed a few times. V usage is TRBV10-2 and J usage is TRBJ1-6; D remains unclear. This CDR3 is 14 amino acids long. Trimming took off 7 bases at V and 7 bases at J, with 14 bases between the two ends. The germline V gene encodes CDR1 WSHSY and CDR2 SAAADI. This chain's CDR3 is CASITGLGNSPLHF. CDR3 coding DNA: TGCGCCAGCATAACGGGCCTCGGGAATTCACCCCTCCACTTT.

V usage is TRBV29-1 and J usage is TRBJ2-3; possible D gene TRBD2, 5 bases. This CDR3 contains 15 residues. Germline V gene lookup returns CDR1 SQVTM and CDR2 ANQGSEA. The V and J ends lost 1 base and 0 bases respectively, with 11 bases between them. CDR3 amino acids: CSVEGTRGSTDTQYF. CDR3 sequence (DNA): TGCAGCGTTGAAGGTACTAGAGGGAGCACAGATACGCAGTATTTT.

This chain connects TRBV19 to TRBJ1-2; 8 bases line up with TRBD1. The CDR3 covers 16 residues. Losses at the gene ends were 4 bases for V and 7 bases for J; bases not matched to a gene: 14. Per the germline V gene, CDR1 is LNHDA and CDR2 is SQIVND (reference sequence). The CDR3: CASSRPGQARDGGYTF. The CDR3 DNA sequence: TGTGCCAGTAGTAGACCGGGACAGGCACGGGACGGTGGCTACACCTTC.

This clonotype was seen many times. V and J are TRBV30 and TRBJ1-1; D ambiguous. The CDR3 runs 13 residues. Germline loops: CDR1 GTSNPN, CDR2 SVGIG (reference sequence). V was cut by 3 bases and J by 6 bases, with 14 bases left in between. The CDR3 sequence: CAWRGSQLSEAFF. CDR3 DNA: TGTGCCTGGAGGGGGTCTCAGTTGTCTGAAGCTTTCTTT.

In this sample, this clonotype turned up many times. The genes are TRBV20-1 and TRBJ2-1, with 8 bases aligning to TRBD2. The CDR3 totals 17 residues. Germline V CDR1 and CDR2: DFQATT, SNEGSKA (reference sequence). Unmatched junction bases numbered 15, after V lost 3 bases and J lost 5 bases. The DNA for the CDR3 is TGCAGTGCTAGCCCTATCGTCAGCGGGAGTGTCGACAATGAGCAGTTCTTC. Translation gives CSASPIVSGSVDNEQFF.

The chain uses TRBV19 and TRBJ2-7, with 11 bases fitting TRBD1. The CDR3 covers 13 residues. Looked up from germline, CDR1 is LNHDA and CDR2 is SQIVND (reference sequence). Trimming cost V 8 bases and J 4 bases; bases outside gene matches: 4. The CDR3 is CASGQGAAYEQYF. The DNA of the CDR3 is TGTGCCAGTGGACAGGGGGCGGCGTACGAGCAGTACTTC.

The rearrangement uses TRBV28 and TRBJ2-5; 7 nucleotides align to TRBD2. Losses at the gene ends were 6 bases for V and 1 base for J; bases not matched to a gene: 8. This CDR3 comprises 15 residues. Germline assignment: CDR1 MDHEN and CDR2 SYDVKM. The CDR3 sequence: CASRGGGGGQETQYF. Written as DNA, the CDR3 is TGTGCCAGCAGGGGGGGGGGGGGGGGCCAAGAGACCCAGTACTTC.

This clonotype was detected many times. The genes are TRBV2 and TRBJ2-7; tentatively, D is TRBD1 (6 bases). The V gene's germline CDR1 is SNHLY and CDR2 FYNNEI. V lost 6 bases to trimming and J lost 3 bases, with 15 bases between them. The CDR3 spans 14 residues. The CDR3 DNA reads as TGTGCCAGCAGGATTTCCCGGACAGTCTACGAGCAGTACTTC. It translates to CASRISRTVYEQYF. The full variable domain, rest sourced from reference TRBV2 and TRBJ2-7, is EPEVTQTPSHQVTQMGQEVILRCVPISNHLYFYWYRQILGQKVEFLVSFYNNEISEKSEIFDDQFSVERPDGSNFTLKIRSTKLEDSAMYFCASRISRTVYEQYFGPGTRLTVT.

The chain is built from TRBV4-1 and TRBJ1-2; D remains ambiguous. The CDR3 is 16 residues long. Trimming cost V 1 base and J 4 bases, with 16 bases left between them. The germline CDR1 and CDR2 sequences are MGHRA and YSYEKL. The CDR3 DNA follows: TGCGCCAGCAGCCAAGGTGAAGTAACCGGGTCCTATGGCTACACCTTC. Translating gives CASSQGEVTGSYGYTF.